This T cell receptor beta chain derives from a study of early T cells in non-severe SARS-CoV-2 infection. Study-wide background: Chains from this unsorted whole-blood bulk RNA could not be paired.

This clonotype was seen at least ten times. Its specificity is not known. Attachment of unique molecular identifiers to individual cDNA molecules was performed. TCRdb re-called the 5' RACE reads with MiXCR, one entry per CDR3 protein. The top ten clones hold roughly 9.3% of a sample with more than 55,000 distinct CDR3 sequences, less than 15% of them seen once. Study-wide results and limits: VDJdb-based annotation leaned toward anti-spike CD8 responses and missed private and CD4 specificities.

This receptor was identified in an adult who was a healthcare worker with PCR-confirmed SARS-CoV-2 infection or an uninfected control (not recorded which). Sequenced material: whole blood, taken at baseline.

The CDR3 here is CASSLRGGTGNTIYF. The CDR3 region has the DNA TGTGCCAGCAGTTTGCGAGGCGGGACTGGAAACACCATATATTTT. The chain employs TRBV12-3 or TRBV12-4 and TRBJ1-3; D is undetermined. The CDR3 is 15 residues long. The V gene lost 3 bases and the J gene lost 2 bases, with 11 bases spanning the gap.